This TCR beta chain derives from a study of shared clonotypes between healthy human individuals. Study in general: A couple of women and a few men aged 18 to 49 made up the donors.

Note on this clone: What it binds is unknown.

Assay: immunoSEQ multiplex PCR; the TCRdb copy retains only in-frame clones and omits some. The table lists 2 million to 2.5 million clones, approximately 93% of them singletons. The V and J ends lost 2 bases and 5 bases, in that order; junction bases with no gene match: 3. CDR3 size: 14 residues. Germline V gene data show CDR1 as SGHRS and CDR2 as YFSETQ. The investigators split CD4+ cells into a CD45RA+ naive subset and a CD45RA-negative memory subset. Overall study findings and caveats: Generally, naive subsets came out with larger estimated richness than memory subsets.

The sequenced sample was naive CD4+ T cells from PBMCs. Subset noted: CD45RA+ positively selected. This receptor was taken from a man between 18 and 29 years old in good health. Some clones in this sample may be carry-over from other donors' samples. V is TRBV5-1 and J is TRBJ2-1, with 8 positions matching TRBD2. The CDR3: CASSLAGVDNEQFF. The CDR3 nucleotides are TGCGCCAGCAGCTTAGCGGGAGTCGACAATGAGCAGTTCTTC.